These T cell receptor beta chains were read from a single sample in a study of T cell responses to AZD1222 COVID-19 vaccine. The repertoire was sequenced with immunoSEQ multiplex PCR; TCRdb's copy has only in-frame clones and lacks some. Among 86,000 or so clones listed, approximately 90% were seen once. The source material was peripheral blood, sampled on day 0 of AZD1222 vaccination. Source of these receptors: an adult in good health. CDR3s include the opening cysteine and the closing phenylalanine or tryptophan. A D gene is named only where the DNA matches it firmly. Not every row has a clone size; where given, it reads once, few, many or a size class.

clone_size	v_call	j_call	d_call	cdr3_aa	cdr3_nt
NA	TRBV4-2	TRBJ2-7	NA	CASSQEVALSSYEQYF	TGTGCCAGCAGCCAAGAGGTCGCGTTAAGCTCCTACGAGCAGTACTTC
NA	TRBV7-9	TRBJ2-1	TRBD1	CASSSWDRISYNEQFF	TGTGCCAGCAGCTCTTGGGACAGAATCTCCTACAATGAGCAGTTCTTC
once	TRBV2	TRBJ1-6	TRBD1	CASSKEGQFNSPLHF	TGTGCCAGCAGTAAAGAGGGACAGTTTAATTCACCCCTCCACTTT
few	TRBV19	TRBJ2-7	NA	CATRSGALIYEQYF	TGTGCCACCCGATCCGGGGCCCTTATCTACGAGCAGTACTTC
NA	TRBV12-5	TRBJ2-2	NA	CASGLVRGGELFF	TGTGCTAGTGGTTTGGTACGGGGCGGGGAGCTGTTTTTT
NA	TRBV7-2	TRBJ1-1	NA	CASSLEGRRTEAFF	TGTGCCAGCAGCTTAGAGGGAAGGAGGACTGAAGCTTTCTTT
NA	TRBV3-1/TRBV3-2	TRBJ1-2	NA	CASSQDDRHPYGYTF	TGTGCCAGCAGCCAAGATGACAGGCACCCCTATGGCTACACCTTC
NA	TRBV6-1	TRBJ1-6	NA	CASREVGGGSPLHF	TGTGCCAGCAGGGAAGTGGGGGGAGGCTCACCCCTCCACTTT
NA	TRBV30	TRBJ2-7	TRBD1	CAWSEQTGPYEQYF	TGTGCCTGGAGCGAACAGACAGGGCCCTACGAGCAGTACTTC
NA	TRBV10-3	TRBJ2-2	NA	CATRQVSNTGELFF	TGTGCCACCAGACAGGTTTCGAACACCGGGGAGCTGTTTTTT
once	TRBV7-2	TRBJ1-2	NA	CASSIQGRTYGYTF	TGTGCCAGCAGCATACAGGGAAGAACCTATGGCTACACCTTC
NA	TRBV28	TRBJ2-1	NA	CASSLSWGLRDEQFF	TGTGCCAGCAGTTTATCTTGGGGCCTCCGGGATGAGCAGTTCTTC
NA	TRBV2	TRBJ1-5	NA	CASSLGNQPQHF	TGTGCCAGCAGTCTAGGCAATCAGCCCCAGCATTTT
NA	TRBV7-8	TRBJ2-5	NA	CASSLAGRGFGETQYF	TGTGCCAGCAGCTTAGCAGGGAGAGGGTTTGGAGAGACCCAGTACTTC
NA	TRBV7-2	TRBJ2-7	TRBD2	CASSETSGEYEQYF	TGTGCCAGCAGCGAGACTAGCGGGGAATACGAGCAGTACTTC
NA	TRBV11-2	TRBJ1-1	NA	CASSLARTVNTEAFF	TGTGCCAGCAGCTTAGCCAGGACAGTGAACACTGAAGCTTTCTTT
NA	TRBV9	TRBJ1-2	TRBD1	CASTPGTGGGSYTF	TGTGCCAGCACCCCCGGGACAGGGGGCGGTAGCTACACCTTC
NA	TRBV2	TRBJ2-3	NA	CASSLKDTQYF	TGTGCCAGCAGCTTAAAGGATACGCAGTATTTT
NA	TRBV11-2	TRBJ2-7	TRBD2	CASSLVGFSGGSYEQYF	TGTGCCAGCAGCTTAGTGGGGTTTTCGGGGGGTTCCTACGAGCAGTACTTC
NA	TRBV14	TRBJ1-1	TRBD1	CASSLHSQGGTEAFF	TGTGCCAGCAGCCTCCACTCACAGGGGGGGACTGAAGCTTTCTTT
NA	TRBV29-1	TRBJ2-7	TRBD2	CSVEGPLAGVHEQYF	TGCAGCGTTGAAGGTCCGCTAGCGGGAGTCCACGAGCAGTACTTC
NA	TRBV5-4	TRBJ2-3	NA	CASSLAPGSVIPDTQYF	TGTGCCAGCAGCTTGGCCCCGGGTAGCGTTATCCCAGATACGCAGTATTTT
NA	TRBV7-2	TRBJ2-1	NA	CASSFRGRSYNEQFF	TGTGCCAGCAGCTTTCGGGGGAGGTCCTACAATGAGCAGTTCTTC
once	TRBV7-8	TRBJ1-2	NA	CASSKGGPLRGYTF	TGTGCCAGCAGTAAGGGAGGCCCCCTAAGAGGCTACACCTTC
NA	TRBV3-1/TRBV3-2	TRBJ1-4	TRBD1	CASSPGGTSNEKLFF	TGTGCCAGCTCTCCAGGGGGTACATCTAATGAAAAACTGTTTTTT
NA	TRBV5-4	TRBJ2-1	TRBD2	CASSLEAGELYNEQFF	TGTGCCAGCAGCTTGGAAGCGGGGGAACTCTACAATGAGCAGTTCTTC
NA	TRBV5-5	TRBJ2-7	NA	CASSLGLGRVTYEQYF	TGTGCCAGCAGCTTGGGGCTGGGCAGGGTCACCTACGAGCAGTACTTC
NA	TRBV7-9	TRBJ2-7	NA	CASSLPTYQQYF	TGTGCCAGCAGCTTACCGACGTATCAGCAGTACTTC
NA	TRBV11-2	TRBJ2-7	TRBD1	CASTNLQGRYEQYF	TGTGCCAGCACGAACCTACAGGGGCGCTACGAGCAGTACTTC
NA	TRBV10-2	TRBJ2-7	TRBD2	CASTGGTYEQYF	TGCGCCAGCACGGGGGGAACCTACGAGCAGTACTTC
NA	TRBV20-1	TRBJ2-3	NA	CSASLPPGEADTQYF	TGCAGTGCTAGTCTTCCCCCTGGAGAGGCAGATACGCAGTATTTT
NA	TRBV19	TRBJ1-2	NA	CASSFTRERGIYGYTF	TGTGCCAGTAGTTTTACCCGAGAACGGGGGATCTATGGCTACACCTTC
NA	TRBV19	TRBJ2-5	NA	CASSMGSGRLGLLETQYF	TGTGCCAGTAGTATGGGTAGTGGCCGTTTAGGGCTTCTAGAGACCCAGTACTTC
many	TRBV12-3/TRBV12-4	TRBJ1-1	NA	CASSLGTGEAFF	TGTGCCAGCAGTTTAGGGACGGGAGAAGCTTTCTTT
NA	TRBV6-5	TRBJ1-2	TRBD1	CATRGGQGPHTF	TGTGCCACAAGAGGGGGACAGGGACCACACACCTTC
NA	TRBV19	TRBJ2-1	NA	CASSIFGEGAYNEQFF	TGTGCCAGTAGTATTTTTGGCGAAGGGGCCTACAATGAGCAGTTCTTC
NA	TRBV6-5	TRBJ2-7	TRBD2	CASGGVTSEQYF	TGTGCCAGCGGGGGGGTTACGAGTGAGCAGTACTTC
once	TRBV3-1/TRBV3-2	TRBJ1-2	NA	CASRGRAGFSGYTF	TGTGCCAGCCGAGGCAGGGCTGGGTTTAGTGGCTACACCTTC
NA	TRBV11-2	TRBJ2-3	NA	CASSGGITDTQYF	TGTGCCAGCAGCGGGGGGATCACAGATACGCAGTATTTT
once	TRBV19	TRBJ1-1	TRBD1	CASSGAGGQVNTEAFF	TGTGCCAGTAGTGGGGCAGGGGGCCAGGTGAACACTGAAGCTTTCTTT
NA	TRBV2	TRBJ2-7	NA	CASSGNPNEQYF	TGTGCCAGCAGTGGGAATCCCAACGAGCAGTACTTC
NA	TRBV4-3	TRBJ2-7	TRBD2	CASSQDLAGTYEQYF	TGCGCCAGCAGCCAAGATTTAGCGGGGACCTACGAGCAGTACTTC
NA	TRBV7-2	TRBJ1-1	NA	CASSPEPGNTEAFF	TGTGCCAGCAGCCCGGAGCCTGGGAACACTGAAGCTTTCTTT